This TCR beta chain was identified in a study of T cells expressing NK-cell markers. Whole-study context: Sorted CD3+CD56-NKG2C+, CD3+CD56+NKG2C+ and CD3+CD56+NKG2C- T cells supplied the TCR beta repertoires. Seropositivity for HCMV was found in most of the eight sequenced donors, with one seronegative.

The study's findings and limits: In roughly six donors, dominant NKG2C+ clonotypes were roughly 1.0-8% of CD8+ T cells.

The length of the CDR3 is 14 residues. Germline values: CDR1 MDHEN, CDR2 SYDVKM. UMIs accompanied the 5'RACE template switching by which TCR beta cDNA was made. One entry per CDR3 protein, without DNA, is what TCRdb gives after re-calling the 5' RACE reads. The ten most abundant clones cover less than 40% of a sample with 150,000 or so distinct CDR3 sequences. Notes on this clonotype: Its antigen remains unknown.

This sequence was found in a woman aged 45-65 years in good health. The sequenced sample consisted of blood T cells: a sorted CD56 or NKG2C T cell subset, CD4+ or CD8+ T cells, or bulk PBMC T cells (not recorded which). The chain couples TRBV28 to TRBJ1-6; TCRdb's D call, TRBD1, is unchecked because there is no DNA. This CDR3 is CASSLLGDNSPLHF.